The clone carrying this TCR beta chain was seen a handful of times. Antigen specificity is unknown. The investigators reverse transcribed all of the isolated RNA, so they sequenced expressed TCRB transcripts. Data came from immunoSEQ multiplex PCR; TCRdb stores just in-frame clones and leaves some out. The profile shows about 300,000 clones, roughly 8% of them singletons. The sample originates from a study of beta chain features in type 1 diabetes. General observations from the study: Naive, central memory and regulatory TCRB repertoires appeared more similar among patients than healthy donors. Among patients with Type 1 diabetes, TCRB CDR3s were moderately but significantly shorter in every one of the four CD4+ subsets.

CDR3 size: 14 residues. Germline loops: CDR1 MDHEN, CDR2 SYDVKM. V gave up 6 bases and J gave up 6 bases, with 17 bases separating them. The gene calls are TRBV28 and TRBJ1-1; D perhaps matches TRBD1 (5 bases). Sequences were obtained from central memory CD4+ T cells from blood. The receptor was isolated from a woman in her late teens or twenties in good health. CDR3 amino acids: CASSWTRRSAEAFF. For the CDR3, the DNA is TGTGCCAGCAGCTGGACAAGGAGATCCGCTGAAGCTTTCTTT. The full variable domain, rest sourced from reference TRBV28 and TRBJ1-1, is DVKVTQSSRYLVKRTGEKVFLECVQDMDHENMFWYRQDPGLGLRLIYFSYDVKMKEKGDIPEGYSVSREKKERFSLILESASTNQTSMYLCASSWTRRSAEAFFGQGTRLTVV.